This T cell receptor (beta chain) was recorded in a study of blood T cell repertoires in COVID-19. Study details: Spain, Italy and the United States supplied samples that represented acute and convalescent COVID-19.

Clones were read by immunoSEQ multiplex PCR, and TCRdb kept only the in-frame ones, dropping some. The sample shows about 190,000 clones, roughly 90% of them seen only once. The TCR sequence derives from a man aged 50 or older with acute or convalescent COVID-19. The material sequenced was peripheral blood.

The CDR3 sequence is CASSLSLAGGPPDTDTQYF. The CDR3, as DNA: TGTGCCAGCAGCTTAAGCCTAGCGGGGGGGCCCCCCGACACAGATACGCAGTATTTT. The V call is TRBV7-3, the J call TRBJ2-3; the match to TRBD2 covers 12 bases. CDR3 size: 19 residues. V shed 1 base, J shed 2 bases, and the junction held 10 bases outside the gene matches. Germline loops: CDR1 SGHTA, CDR2 FQGTGA.